This TCR beta chain appears in the sequencing data of a study of cytomegalovirus exposure and HLA in healthy donors. Study outcomes and limitations: The authors considered a cluster of highly shared sequence variants likely to be a sequencing artifact. Reports indicate that TCR beta sequences accurately predicted the HLA-A and HLA-B alleles of most subjects.

V was pared by 0 bases and J by 7 bases, with 9 bases between. Germline CDR1 reads GTSNPN; CDR2 reads SVGIG (reference sequence). There are 13 residues in the CDR3. Amplification used 60 Vbeta primers and 13 Jbeta primers. TCRdb's copy holds only in-frame clones and misses some; the assay was immunoSEQ multiplex PCR. Reported are 55,000 or so clones; the ten largest clones contain 9% to 15%. Concerning this clone itself: Its antigen is not known.

When sampled, the donors appeared nominally healthy, though they likely had unrecorded immune exposures. The sequenced sample consisted of PBMCs. The chain uses TRBV30 and TRBJ1-4, with D possibly TRBD1 on 5 matching bases. The receptor's source is a woman aged 25 to 39 in good health and CMV-seropositive. As DNA, the CDR3 is TGTGCCTGGAGTGTGGGGGGAATTGAAAAACTGTTTTTT. Translating it yields CAWSVGGIEKLFF.